Reported below is one T cell receptor beta chain. Assay used: immunoSEQ multiplex PCR; TCRdb lists only in-frame clones, some missing. The table lists 75,000 to 90,000 clones, 85% to 90% of them singletons. This CDR3 has 13 residues. Trimming removed 3 bases from V and 2 bases from J; junction bases left unmatched: 1. Germline lookup yields CDR1 SGHDT and CDR2 YYEEEE. The data were taken from a study of control samples from healthy donors and cancer patients. This clonotype was sampled from a woman in her 40s in good health. Specimen: blood. This chain links TRBV5-6 with TRBJ2-5; 7 positions match TRBD1. CDR3 nucleotides: TGTGCCAGCAGCTCAGGGGGACAAGAGACCCAGTACTTC. Residues: CASSSGGQETQYF.